The T cell receptor beta chain under discussion was sequenced for a study of OX40 agonist ivuxolimab in advanced cancers. Assay used: immunoSEQ multiplex PCR; TCRdb lists only in-frame clones, some missing. This table has some 66,000 clones, around nine tenths appearing once. Germline lookup yields CDR1 LNHDA and CDR2 SQIVND (reference sequence). This CDR3 spans 16 amino acids. With 1 base removed from V and 4 bases from J, the gap between germline ends came to 17 bases. Study results and caveats: Both CD4+ and CD8+ T cell populations in blood had undergone clonal expansion by week 6 at 0.1 to 3.0 mg/kg.

On this clone: No antigen is known for it.

This specimen was CD4+ or CD8+ T cells sorted from blood, taken in a trial of the OX40 agonist ivuxolimab. The chain carries TRBV19 and TRBJ2-7, with a possible D match to TRBD1 (5 bases). This sequence originates from an adult with an advanced solid tumor such as melanoma, head and neck, liver or kidney cancer. For the CDR3, the DNA is TGTGCCAGTAGTATAGGCGGCCACTGGGGCTCATACGAGCAGTACTTC. It translates to CASSIGGHWGSYEQYF.